Following are 12 T cell receptor beta chains from one sample sequenced in a study of T cell changes during pregnancy in multiple sclerosis. TCRdb's copy holds only in-frame clones and misses some; the assay was immunoSEQ multiplex PCR. The sample yields 25,000 to 30,000 clones, about nine tenths seen once. The starting material was CD4+ T cells from peripheral blood mononuclear cells, obtained in the first trimester of pregnancy. The receptors shown here come from a female donor in good health, enrolled as a control in a pregnancy study.

This chain links TRBV7-2 with TRBJ1-2, with a weak D call TRBD1 (5 bases). V lost 5 bases and J lost 5, with 15 bases in between. CDR1 is SGHTA, CDR2 FQGNSA, per germline. The CDR3 consists of 14 residues. The CDR3 nucleotides are TGTGCCAGCAGCGCCGAAGGGGTCTTATATGGCTACACCTTC. As protein: CASSAEGVLYGYTF.

The chain is built from TRBV6-6 and TRBJ2-1, with 7 bases identical to TRBD1. The V gene end was trimmed by 6 bases and the J gene end by 0 bases; junction bases not matched to a gene: 5. The germline V gene encodes CDR1 MNHNY and CDR2 SVGAGI (reference sequence). This CDR3 is built from 15 residues. For the CDR3, the DNA is TGTGCCAGCAGCCAGGGACAGAGCTCCTACAATGAGCAGTTCTTC. It yields the protein CASSQGQSSYNEQFF.

V and J are TRBV19 and TRBJ2-2; 8 bases line up with TRBD1. V dropped 3 bases and J dropped 5; count of bases not matched to a gene: 5. Germline-derived CDR1 and CDR2 are LNHDA and SQIVND (reference sequence). The CDR3 has 15 amino acids. CDR3 sequence (DNA): TGTGCCAGTAGTATGGACAGGGCTACGACCGGGGAGCTGTTTTTT. Encoded protein: CASSMDRATTGELFF. The variable domain in full, completed from reference TRBV19 and TRBJ2-2, reads DGGITQSPKYLFRKEGQNVTLSCEQNLNHDAMYWYRQDPGQGLRLIYYSQIVNDFQKGDIAEGYSVSREKKESFPLTVTSAQKNPTAFYLCASSMDRATTGELFFGEGSRLTVL.

V is TRBV11-2 and J is TRBJ1-1, with 11 bases aligning to TRBD1. This CDR3 comprises 17 residues. Trimming at V came to 5 bases and at J to 4 bases, leaving 12 bases not matched to a gene. CDR1 and CDR2 (germline): SGHAT, FQNNGV. The CDR3 sequence: CASSLRTGGDGSTEAFF. CDR3 sequence (DNA): TGTGCCAGCAGCCTACGGACAGGGGGCGATGGTAGCACTGAAGCTTTCTTT.

V is TRBV9 and J is TRBJ1-3, with a weak D call TRBD1 (5 bases). The CDR3 length is 16 residues. V gave up 0 bases and J gave up 4 bases, with 14 bases separating them. In germline, CDR1 is SGDLS, CDR2 YYNGEE. CDR3 amino acids: CASSVVPQGTGNTIYF. The CDR3 DNA follows: TGTGCCAGCAGCGTAGTCCCCCAGGGTACGGGAAACACCATATATTTT.

DNA for the CDR3: TGTGCCAGCAGTGATGGGACAGTTCCCTATGGCTACACCTTC. It codes for CASSDGTVPYGYTF. This sequence joins TRBV6-4 and TRBJ1-2; TRBD1 aligns across 7 bases. This CDR3 is 14 amino acids long. Germline loops: CDR1 MRHNA, CDR2 SNTAGT. The trim removed 3 bases at V and 4 bases at J, leaving 5 bases unmatched.

As DNA, the CDR3 is TGTGCCAGCAGCCTACGGACTAGCGGGATCCAAGAGACCCAGTACTTC. Translated, it gives CASSLRTSGIQETQYF. The gene calls are TRBV27 and TRBJ2-5, with 12 bases aligning to TRBD2. Germline V gene lookup returns CDR1 MNHEY and CDR2 SMNVEV (reference sequence). After removal of 6 bases from V and 1 base from J, the junction contained 6 bases not matched to a gene. This CDR3 has 16 amino acids.

The CDR3 spells CASRPRASRPQHF. In DNA, the CDR3 is TGTGCAAGTCGCCCGCGGGCGTCACGGCCCCAGCATTTT. The chain combines TRBV12-2 with TRBJ1-5. TRBV12-2 is a documented pseudogene. The CDR3 runs to 13 residues.

The rearrangement joins TRBV2 to TRBJ2-1, with 13 bases that match TRBD2. The V gene's germline CDR1 is SNHLY and CDR2 FYNNEI. The CDR3 is 14 amino acids. V lost 6 bases and J lost 12; bases outside the gene matches: 8. CDR3 coding DNA: TGTGCCAGCAGCCCCGGGACTAGCGGGATGGTGCAGTTCTTC. Encoded protein: CASSPGTSGMVQFF. Full variable domain (missing parts from reference TRBV2 and TRBJ2-1): EPEVTQTPSHQVTQMGQEVILRCVPISNHLYFYWYRQILGQKVEFLVSFYNNEISEKSEIFDDQFSVERPDGSNFTLKIRSTKLEDSAMYFCASSPGTSGMVQFFGPGTRLTVL.

V gene TRBV7-2 combines with J gene TRBJ2-2; D might be TRBD1 (5 bases). Trimming removed 2 bases from V and 7 bases from J, with 20 bases in between. Per germline, CDR1 SGHTA and CDR2 FQGNSA. The CDR3 is 17 residues long. CDR3: CASSLSPTAINGGELFF. The DNA for the CDR3 is TGTGCCAGCAGCTTATCTCCGACAGCCATAAATGGCGGGGAGCTGTTTTTT.

This clone was detected only once. This rearrangement joins TRBV25-1 to TRBJ2-7; 7 bases line up with TRBD1. CDR1 MGHDK and CDR2 SYGVNS come from the germline V gene. V lost 11 bases to trimming and J lost 0 bases; unmatched junction nucleotides: 13. This CDR3 is 15 amino acids long. The chain's CDR3 is CAVGQGESSSYEQYF. In nucleotides, the CDR3 is TGTGCCGTCGGGCAGGGGGAGTCGAGCTCCTACGAGCAGTACTTC.

A word on this clone: Mismatch with germline at one junction end may stem from a read error. V is TRBV30 and J is TRBJ2-7; D is perhaps TRBD1 (5 bases). This CDR3 has 13 amino acids. Germline V CDR1 and CDR2: GTSNPN, SVGIG (reference sequence). The CDR3 is CAWSRLVGDSQHF. DNA for the CDR3: TGTGCCTGGAGTAGATTAGTAGGAGACAGTCAACACTTC.